A single sample is the source of the 15 T cell receptor beta chains below, sequenced in a study of T cell responses to AZD1222 COVID-19 vaccine. Sequenced by immunoSEQ multiplex PCR; TCRdb stores in-frame clones only, minus some. This sample carries 130,000 to 150,000 clones, just over 90% of them seen once, and the ten largest clones take approximately 2.1%. The material sequenced was peripheral blood, taken on day 0 of AZD1222 vaccination. The source of these receptors is an adult in good health.

V is TRBV2 and J is TRBJ1-4, with D tentatively TRBD1 (5 bases). Germline V gene data show CDR1 as SNHLY and CDR2 as FYNNEI. V was pared by 2 bases and J by 2 bases, with 15 bases between. The CDR3 sequence is 17 residues long. The CDR3 here is CASSEPAGSPTNEKLFF. For the CDR3, the DNA is TGTGCCAGCAGTGAACCCGCAGGGAGTCCGACTAATGAAAAACTGTTTTTT.

The chain carries TRBV9 and TRBJ1-4; TRBD1 is a possible D gene (5 bases). This CDR3 comprises 14 residues. Germline V CDR1 and CDR2: SGDLS, YYNGEE. V shed 0 bases and J shed 8 bases, with 11 bases lying between them. This CDR3 is CASSVGGTEEKLFF. The CDR3 DNA reads as TGTGCCAGCAGCGTAGGAGGGACGGAGGAAAAACTGTTTTTT.

The J gene is TRBJ1-5, the V gene TRBV5-4; D unclear. The CDR3 is 14 amino acids. V was clipped by 0 bases and J by 3 bases, with 7 bases between them. Germline V lookup: CDR1 SGHNT, CDR2 YYREEE (reference sequence). This CDR3 reads CASSLAGDNQPQHF. The DNA for the CDR3 is TGTGCCAGCAGCTTGGCCGGGGACAATCAGCCCCAGCATTTT.

The genes are TRBV19 and TRBJ1-1; no clear D gene. Per the germline V gene, CDR1 is LNHDA and CDR2 is SQIVND (reference sequence). This CDR3 is 15 amino acids long. The V and J ends lost 3 bases and 1 base respectively, with 12 bases between them. The CDR3 sequence: CASSITDKANTEAFF. As DNA, the CDR3 is TGTGCCAGTAGTATTACCGACAAAGCGAACACTGAAGCTTTCTTT.

The V and J genes are TRBV5-1 and TRBJ2-2; 9 bases map to TRBD2. V gave up 2 bases and J gave up 5 bases; unmatched junction bases: 4. Germline CDR1 and CDR2: SGHRS and YFSETQ. The CDR3 has 15 amino acids. CDR3 sequence: CASSLLTSGTGELFF. The CDR3 nucleotides read TGCGCCAGCAGCTTACTGACTAGCGGTACCGGGGAGCTGTTTTTT.

This chain uses TRBV19 with TRBJ1-2, with 9 bases fitting TRBD1. This CDR3 spans 15 amino acids. After removal of 8 bases from V and 2 bases from J, the junction contained 9 bases not matched to a gene. Germline CDR1 reads LNHDA; CDR2 reads SQIVND (reference sequence). CDR3 region: CASSIGQGTNYGYTF. In DNA form, the CDR3 reads TGTGCCAGTTCAATTGGACAGGGGACGAACTATGGCTACACCTTC.

The chain combines TRBV10-3 with TRBJ2-7; perhaps TRBD1 as D (6 bases). The length of the CDR3 is 14 residues. Germline CDR1 ENHRY, CDR2 SYGVKD. Trimming shortened V by 0 bases and J by 7 bases, and 13 bases separated the two germline ends. The CDR3 bases are TGTGCCATCAGTGAGTCGGGGGCAGATACGGAGCAGTACTTC. This codes for CAISESGADTEQYF.

The chain links TRBV2 to TRBJ2-7; D remains unclear. The V gene lost 2 bases and the J gene lost 5 bases, with 13 bases spanning the gap. Germline V CDR1 and CDR2: SNHLY, FYNNEI. CDR3 length equals 14 residues. The chain's CDR3 is CASSESDVSHEQYF. CDR3 in DNA: TGTGCCAGCAGTGAATCGGACGTGAGCCACGAGCAGTACTTC. Drawing the rest from reference TRBV2 and TRBJ2-7, the complete variable domain is EPEVTQTPSHQVTQMGQEVILRCVPISNHLYFYWYRQILGQKVEFLVSFYNNEISEKSEIFDDQFSVERPDGSNFTLKIRSTKLEDSAMYFCASSESDVSHEQYFGPGTRLTVT.

This clone appeared once. This CDR3 is CASSPLVNTGELFF. In DNA, the CDR3 is TGTGCCAGCAGTCCACTAGTGAACACCGGGGAGCTGTTTTTT. The chain links TRBV2 to TRBJ2-2; D might be TRBD2 (5 bases). Germline V lookup: CDR1 SNHLY, CDR2 FYNNEI. V shed 5 bases and J shed 1 base, with 8 bases lying between them. The CDR3 covers 14 residues. Variable domain in full (rest from reference TRBV2 and TRBJ2-2): EPEVTQTPSHQVTQMGQEVILRCVPISNHLYFYWYRQILGQKVEFLVSFYNNEISEKSEIFDDQFSVERPDGSNFTLKIRSTKLEDSAMYFCASSPLVNTGELFFGEGSRLTVL.

The CDR3 DNA follows: TGTGCCAGCAGGGAGACAGGGTCCTACGAGCAGTACTTC. Translation gives CASRETGSYEQYF. The genes are TRBV12-3 or TRBV12-4 and TRBJ2-7, with TRBD1 matching 7 bases. The V gene end was trimmed by 6 bases and the J gene end by 1 base; junction bases not matched to a gene: 3. CDR3 length: 13 amino acids.

The V call is TRBV20-1, the J call TRBJ1-1; D is unclear. V was pared by 3 bases and J by 3 bases, with 11 bases between. Germline CDR1 and CDR2: DFQATT and SNEGSKA (reference sequence). CDR3 length: 13 amino acids. CDR3: CSASHETDTEAFF. DNA for the CDR3: TGCAGTGCTAGTCATGAGACCGACACTGAAGCTTTCTTT.

CDR3 region: CASSQAATALMRSPLHF. CDR3 nucleotides: TGTGCCAGCAGTCAGGCCGCGACGGCCTTAATGAGGTCACCCCTCCACTTT. The chain employs TRBV6-6 and TRBJ1-6; D is unclear. CDR1 is MNHNY and CDR2 is SVGAGI in the germline V gene (reference sequence). Trimming pared 5 bases from V and 10 bases from J, leaving 24 bases between. The CDR3 sequence is 17 residues long.

This sequence joins TRBV2 and TRBJ2-1, with a weak D call TRBD1 (5 bases). The CDR3 totals 14 residues. CDR1 is SNHLY and CDR2 is FYNNEI in the germline V gene. V shed 7 bases and J shed 1 base, with 11 bases lying between them. For the CDR3, the DNA is TGTGCCAGCAAACAAGACAGTTCCTACAATGAGCAGTTCTTC. Translation: CASKQDSSYNEQFF.

The chain is built from TRBV7-9 and TRBJ1-3; no clear D gene. The length of the CDR3 is 13 residues. Per germline, CDR1 SEHNR and CDR2 FQNEAQ (reference sequence). The V end was cut by 8 bases, the J end by 7 bases, with 15 bases between. The CDR3 sequence is CASSLIVGNTIYF. The CDR3 DNA reads TGTGCCAGCTCCCTTATTGTTGGGAACACCATATATTTT.

Remarks on this clone: One end of the junction is discordant with germline, which a read error may explain. The V and J genes are TRBV6-5 and TRBJ1-1; D possibly corresponds to TRBD1 (5 bases). Germline V lookup: CDR1 MNHEY, CDR2 SVGAGI. This CDR3 region has 12 residues. The CDR3 nucleotides are TGTGCCAGCATTTACCGGGACTTGGATGCTTTCTTT. It encodes CASIYRDLDAFF.